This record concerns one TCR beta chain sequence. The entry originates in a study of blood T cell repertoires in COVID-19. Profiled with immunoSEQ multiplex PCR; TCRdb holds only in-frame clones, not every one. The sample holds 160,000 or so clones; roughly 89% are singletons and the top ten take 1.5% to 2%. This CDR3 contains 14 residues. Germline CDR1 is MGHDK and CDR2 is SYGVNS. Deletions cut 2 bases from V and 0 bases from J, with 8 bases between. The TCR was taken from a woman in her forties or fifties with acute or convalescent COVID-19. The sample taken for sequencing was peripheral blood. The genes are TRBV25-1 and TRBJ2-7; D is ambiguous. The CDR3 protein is CASSEPGASYEQYF. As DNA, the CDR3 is TGTGCCAGCAGTGAACCCGGAGCCTCCTACGAGCAGTACTTC.